The T cell receptor beta chain described here comes from a study of cytomegalovirus exposure and HLA in healthy donors. Deletions cut 2 bases from V and 6 bases from J, with 10 bases between. CDR1 is SEHNR and CDR2 is FQNEAQ in the germline V gene (reference sequence). CDR3 length: 13 residues. Libraries were prepared by immunoSEQ multiplex PCR; TCRdb keeps only in-frame clonotypes and omits some of them. Altogether about 160,000 clones are present, 75% to 90% being singletons, with the ten largest covering 2% to 2.5%. The sequenced material came from PBMCs. This receptor was identified in a woman aged 18 to 35 in good health and CMV-seronegative. This chain uses TRBV7-9 with TRBJ1-2; D is perhaps TRBD1 (5 bases). The CDR3 sequence: CASSLQGLDGYTF. The CDR3 DNA reads TGTGCCAGCAGCTTACAGGGACTGGATGGCTACACCTTC.